A selection of T cell receptor beta chains follows, all from one sample in a study of blood T cell repertoires in COVID-19. Sequenced by immunoSEQ multiplex PCR; TCRdb stores in-frame clones only, minus some. The sample contains more than 200,000 clones, around 80% of which appear only once. Sequenced sample: peripheral blood. The source is a man aged 55 to 69 with acute or convalescent COVID-19. Each CDR3 is given with its conserved first and last residue. Fields, in order: clone size, D gene, V gene, J gene, CDR3 DNA, CDR3 protein. D genes are given only for firm matches. Size tells how often a clone was seen (once, few, many) or the class of an expanded clone, and some rows leave it out.

>NA|TRBD2|TRBV10-3|TRBJ2-5
TGTGCCACAGGACTAGCGGGGGTACAAGAGACCCAGTACTTC
CATGLAGVQETQYF
>once|TRBD2|TRBV7-6|TRBJ2-1
TGTGCCAGCAGCTTAGCGTCCCTAGCGGGGTATAATGAGCAGTTCTTC
CASSLASLAGYNEQFF
>NA|NA|TRBV6-5|TRBJ1-1
TGTGCCAGCAGTTACGCGGGGTTCGCTGAAGCTTTCTTT
CASSYAGFAEAFF
>NA|NA|TRBV30|TRBJ1-3
TGTGCCTGGAGTGCAGGCCTCTCTGGAAACACCATATATTTT
CAWSAGLSGNTIYF
>NA|TRBD1|TRBV29-1|TRBJ2-6
TGCAGCGTTGGGGGACAGGGGGCTGGGGCCAACGTCCTGACTTTC
CSVGGQGAGANVLTF
>NA|NA|TRBV10-3|TRBJ1-3
TGTGCCAGTCGAGGAAGCTCTGGAAACACCATATATTTT
CASRGSSGNTIYF
>NA|NA|TRBV11-3|TRBJ2-2
TGTGCCAGCAGCATCGAGGCCAAAGGGGAGCTGTTTTTT
CASSIEAKGELFF
>NA|TRBD1|TRBV7-2|TRBJ2-7
TGTGCCAGCAGCTTAACATTCAGGGGGCTAGTCTACGAGCAGTACTTC
CASSLTFRGLVYEQYF
>few|TRBD1|TRBV30|TRBJ2-5
TGTGCCGGACGGGGGACAGGAGAGACCCAGTACTTC
CAGRGTGETQYF
>once|NA|TRBV29-1|TRBJ1-2
TGCAGCGTTGGCAGCTGGGCGCCATACTATGGCTACACCTTC
CSVGSWAPYYGYTF
>NA|TRBD1|TRBV19|TRBJ1-5
TGTGCCAGTAGTATACGGACAGGCGGTAGCAATCAGCCCCAGCATTTT
CASSIRTGGSNQPQHF
>NA|NA|TRBV14|TRBJ2-1
TGTGCCAGCAGCCAAGAGCGCGGGCCATGGAATGAGCAGTTCTTC
CASSQERGPWNEQFF
>NA|NA|TRBV5-5|TRBJ1-1
TGTGCCAGCACCCTGAGAGATTTGAACACTGAAGCTTTCTTT
CASTLRDLNTEAFF
>NA|NA|TRBV19|TRBJ2-3
TGTGCCAGTAGGGGGACATGGGATAAGGATACGCAGTATTTT
CASRGTWDKDTQYF
>NA|TRBD2|TRBV7-9|TRBJ2-7
TGTGCCAGCAGCGGGCTAACTAGCGGGGTCTCCTACGAGCAGTACTTC
CASSGLTSGVSYEQYF
>NA|TRBD1|TRBV5-1|TRBJ2-5
TGCGCCAGCAGCTCTACAGGGGTAGTACGGACCCAGTACTTC
CASSSTGVVRTQYF
>once|TRBD1|TRBV5-1|TRBJ2-3
TGCGCCAGCAGATTAAGGGGACAGCACACAGATACGCAGTATTTT
CASRLRGQHTDTQYF
>NA|TRBD2|TRBV9|TRBJ2-3
TGTGCCAGCAGCGTATCTAGCGGGGAAGATACGCAGTATTTT
CASSVSSGEDTQYF
>NA|NA|TRBV5-1|TRBJ2-4
TGCGCCAGCAGCTTGGGGAGGGATCGAGACATTCAGTACTTC
CASSLGRDRDIQYF
>NA|NA|TRBV2|TRBJ1-5
TGTGCCAGCAGGGGACAAATCGGAAGCAATCAGCCCCAGCATTTT
CASRGQIGSNQPQHF
>NA|NA|TRBV18|TRBJ1-2
TGTGCCAGCTCACCACCCGGGGCCAGGGGTGGCTACACCTTC
CASSPPGARGGYTF
>NA|NA|TRBV6-5|TRBJ2-1
TGTGCCAGCAGCCTCGGGTCGTTGAATGAGCAGTTCTTC
CASSLGSLNEQFF
>NA|NA|TRBV6-5|TRBJ1-2
TGTGCCAGCAGCTTGACAGGAGACTATGGCTACACCTTC
CASSLTGDYGYTF
>NA|NA|TRBV10-3|TRBJ1-1
TGTGCCATCAGTGAACGACAAAACACTGAAGCTTTCTTT
CAISERQNTEAFF
>NA|NA|TRBV18|TRBJ2-5
TGTGCCAGCTCCCCCGCCGGCGGGGAGACCCAGTACTTC
CASSPAGGETQYF
>NA|NA|TRBV6-1|TRBJ2-5
TGTGCCAGCAGTGACAGGGGTACCCCCCAAGAGACCCAGTACTTC
CASSDRGTPQETQYF
>NA|NA|TRBV4-3|TRBJ2-7
TGCGCCAGCAGCCCAGATTTAGTTCTCTACGAGCAGTACTTC
CASSPDLVLYEQYF
>NA|TRBD2|TRBV27|TRBJ2-3
TGTGCCAGCAGCTCGAGTGTGACTAGCGTTAGCACAGATACGCAGTATTTT
CASSSSVTSVSTDTQYF
>NA|TRBD1|TRBV18|TRBJ1-5
TGTGCCAGCTCACGAACGGGACAGGGGGCAGGGAGCAATCAGCCCCAGCATTTT
CASSRTGQGAGSNQPQHF
>NA|NA|TRBV29-1|TRBJ1-4
TGCAGCGTTGAAGGGGGGGACCGAAAACTGTTTTTT
CSVEGGDRKLFF
>few|NA|TRBV7-3|TRBJ2-3
TGTGCCAGCAGCTTAGGCGGACTCAACACAGATACGCAGTATTTT
CASSLGGLNTDTQYF
>NA|NA|TRBV5-6|TRBJ2-7
TGTGCCAGCAGCTTCGGGGGCGAGCAGTACTTC
CASSFGGEQYF
>NA|TRBD1|TRBV20-1|TRBJ1-5
TGCAGTGCTAGTGGCCCCCCGGGACAGGGTTCGGGCAATCAGCCCCAGCATTTT
CSASGPPGQGSGNQPQHF
>few|NA|TRBV4-2|TRBJ2-7
TGTGCCAGCAGCCAAGTTTACCACAGGACCCACGAGCAGTACTTC
CASSQVYHRTHEQYF
>NA|NA|TRBV11-2|TRBJ2-7
TGTGCCAGCAGCTTATTGCTAGCCGGTGGTGAGCAGTACTTC
CASSLLLAGGEQYF
>NA|NA|TRBV29-1|TRBJ1-3
TGCAGCGCCTCTACAGGACGGGCATCCGGAAACACCATATATTTT
CSASTGRASGNTIYF
>once|NA|TRBV12-3/TRBV12-4|TRBJ2-2
TGTGCCAGCAGTTTAAGCCCCGGGGAGCTGTTTTTT
CASSLSPGELFF
>few|NA|TRBV7-2|TRBJ2-3
TGTGCCAGCAGCTTAGGTAGATCCCATATCACAGATACGCAGTATTTT
CASSLGRSHITDTQYF
>NA|TRBD1|TRBV30|TRBJ1-2
TGTGCCTGGACTTGGCCAGGGGGCGTCTATGGCTACACCTTC
CAWTWPGGVYGYTF
>once|NA|TRBV6-2/TRBV6-3|TRBJ2-7
TGTGCCAGCAGTTATCCACCGGATGCGGGAACCGAGCAGTACTTC
CASSYPPDAGTEQYF
>NA|TRBD2|TRBV6-1|TRBJ2-1
TGTGCCAGCAGTGACCCGGGACTAGCCTACAATGAGCAGTTCTTC
CASSDPGLAYNEQFF
>NA|TRBD1|TRBV19|TRBJ2-2
TGTGCCTCGACAGGGGTTGCCACCGGGGAGCTGTTTTTT
CASTGVATGELFF
>NA|NA|TRBV5-1|TRBJ2-2
TGCGCCAGCAGCTTGATGTCCAGGGTGGGCACCGGGGAGCTGTTTTTT
CASSLMSRVGTGELFF
>NA|NA|TRBV19|TRBJ2-5
TGTGCCACCATGACAGCCCCCAGAGAGACCCAGTACTTC
CATMTAPRETQYF
>NA|TRBD2|TRBV7-6|TRBJ2-1
TGTGCCAGCAGCTTAGCGCTAGTGACTAGCGGCAATGAGCAGTTCTTC
CASSLALVTSGNEQFF
>NA|NA|TRBV5-4|TRBJ2-1
TGTGCCAGCAGCTTGGGGGCGAGCTCCTACAATGAGCAGTTCTTC
CASSLGASSYNEQFF
>NA|NA|TRBV6-4|TRBJ2-3
TGTGCCAGCAGTGACGGGACAAGCACAGATACGCAGTATTTT
CASSDGTSTDTQYF
>NA|TRBD1|TRBV28|TRBJ1-2
TGTGCCAGCAGTCTACGGGACAGACCCTTGAGGGGCTACACCTTC
CASSLRDRPLRGYTF
>NA|NA|TRBV27|TRBJ1-2
TGTGCCAGCAGTTTATCAAGGCAGGGGCACCACGGCTACACCTTC
CASSLSRQGHHGYTF
>NA|NA|TRBV7-9|TRBJ2-5
TGTGCCAGCAGCTTTAGTAGGGGGGGAGAGACCCAGTACTTC
CASSFSRGGETQYF
>few|NA|TRBV7-9|TRBJ2-5
TGTGCCAGCAGCCCCCAGGCCCAAGAGACCCAGTACTTC
CASSPQAQETQYF
>many|NA|TRBV10-2|TRBJ1-2
TGCGCCAGCAGTGAGTCGAGGGGGAACTATGGCTACACCTTC
CASSESRGNYGYTF
>NA|NA|TRBV4-3|TRBJ2-5
TGCGCCAGCAGTCGGGGAGTCAAAGAGACCCAGTACTTC
CASSRGVKETQYF
>NA|NA|TRBV30|TRBJ1-2
TGTGGAGGTTCGGCTAACTATGGCTACACCTTC
CGGSANYGYTF
>NA|NA|TRBV27|TRBJ1-2
TGTGCCAGCGGCAGGGGTAGCTATGGCTACACCTTC
CASGRGSYGYTF
>NA|TRBD1|TRBV5-4|TRBJ2-7
TGTGCCAGCAGTTTCGGACAGGGCGGCAAGCAGTACTTC
CASSFGQGGKQYF
>NA|NA|TRBV11-2|TRBJ2-5
TGTGCCAGCAGCTTAGATCGGGGGGAGACCCAGTACTTC
CASSLDRGETQYF
>NA|NA|TRBV6-1|TRBJ2-7
TGTGCCAGCAGTGAACAGGCTAGCTCTTCGTACGAGCAGTACTTC
CASSEQASSSYEQYF
>once|NA|TRBV5-1|TRBJ2-7
TGCGCCAGCAGCTTGGAGGCAGGGGTGGACGAGCAGTACTTC
CASSLEAGVDEQYF